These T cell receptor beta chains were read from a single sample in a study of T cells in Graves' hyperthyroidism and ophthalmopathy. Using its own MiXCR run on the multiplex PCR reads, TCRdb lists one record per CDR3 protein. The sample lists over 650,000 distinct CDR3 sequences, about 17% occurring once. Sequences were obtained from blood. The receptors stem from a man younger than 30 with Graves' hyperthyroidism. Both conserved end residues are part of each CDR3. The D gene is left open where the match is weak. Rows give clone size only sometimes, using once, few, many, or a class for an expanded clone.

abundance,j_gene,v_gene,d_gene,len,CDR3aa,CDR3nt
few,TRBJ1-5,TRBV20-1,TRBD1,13,CSASADRDQPQHF,TGCAGTGCTAGCGCTGACAGGGATCAGCCCCAGCATTTT
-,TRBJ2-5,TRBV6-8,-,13,CASEGGGVETQYF,TGTGCCAGCGAGGGGGGGGGTGTGGAGACCCAGTACTTC
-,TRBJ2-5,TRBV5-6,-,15,CASSLETSWVETQYF,TGTGCCAGCAGCTTGGAAACCTCGTGGGTTGAGACCCAGTACTTC
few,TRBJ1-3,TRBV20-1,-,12,CSGTGSGNTIYF,TGCAGTGGAACAGGGTCCGGAAACACCATATATTTT
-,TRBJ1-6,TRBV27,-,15,CASSLGARGRSPLHF,TGTGCCAGCAGTCTTGGGGCTCGGGGCAGATCACCCCTCCACTTT
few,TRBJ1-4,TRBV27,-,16,CASSLRGRATNEKLFF,TGTGCCAGCAGTTTGAGGGGAAGGGCGACTAATGAAAAACTGTTTTTT
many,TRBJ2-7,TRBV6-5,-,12,CASSYGANEQYF,TGTGCCAGCAGTTATGGGGCTAACGAGCAGTACTTC
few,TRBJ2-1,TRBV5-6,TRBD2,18,CASSPLAGGFRLGNEQFF,TGTGCCAGCAGCCCCCTAGCGGGAGGGTTCCGCCTGGGGAATGAGCAGTTCTTC
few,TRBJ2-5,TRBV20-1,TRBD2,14,CSAVAGGPKETQYF,TGCAGTGCTGTAGCGGGAGGCCCCAAAGAGACCCAGTACTTC
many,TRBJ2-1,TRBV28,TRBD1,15,CASSYGQGRNNEQFF,TGTGCCAGCAGTTACGGACAGGGGAGGAACAATGAGCAGTTCTTC
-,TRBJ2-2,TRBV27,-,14,CASSLGLKTGELFF,TGTGCCAGCAGTTTAGGCCTAAAGACCGGGGAGCTGTTTTTT
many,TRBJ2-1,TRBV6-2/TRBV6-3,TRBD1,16,CASSILGQGAYNEQFF,TGTGCCAGCAGTATCCTAGGACAGGGGGCCTACAATGAGCAGTTCTTC
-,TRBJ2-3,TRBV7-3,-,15,CASSLMGARQDTQYF,TGTGCCAGCAGCTTGATGGGCGCCCGCCAAGATACGCAGTATTTT
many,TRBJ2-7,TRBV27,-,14,CASSPVWSSYEQYF,TGTGCCAGCAGTCCCGTGTGGAGCTCCTACGAGCAGTACTTC
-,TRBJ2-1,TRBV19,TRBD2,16,CATGTSGTPRDNEQFF,TGTGCCACCGGGACTAGCGGGACCCCGCGGGACAATGAGCAGTTCTTC
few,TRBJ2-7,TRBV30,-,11,CAWSVVAKQYF,TGTGCCTGGAGTGTAGTGGCTAAGCAGTACTTC
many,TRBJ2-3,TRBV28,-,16,CASSLSSITNTDTQYF,TGTGCCAGCAGTTTGAGCTCCATTACAAACACAGATACGCAGTATTTT
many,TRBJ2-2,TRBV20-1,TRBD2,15,CSATTTSGVDGELFF,TGCAGTGCTACTACGACTAGCGGGGTCGATGGGGAGCTGTTTTTT
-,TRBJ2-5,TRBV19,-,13,CASSMGTEETQYF,TGTGCCAGTAGTATGGGGACGGAAGAGACCCAGTACTTC
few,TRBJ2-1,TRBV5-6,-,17,CASSLKIQASRGNEQFF,TGTGCCAGCAGCTTGAAAATTCAGGCTAGTCGGGGCAATGAGCAGTTCTTC
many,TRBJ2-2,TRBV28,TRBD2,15,CASTGTSANTGELFF,TGTGCCAGCACCGGGACTAGCGCGAACACCGGGGAGCTGTTTTTT
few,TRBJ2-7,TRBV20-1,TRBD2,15,CSARVGGGAGREQYF,TGCAGTGCTAGAGTCGGGGGAGGGGCGGGAAGGGAGCAGTACTTC
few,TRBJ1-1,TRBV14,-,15,CASSQALQTNAEAFF,TGTGCCAGCAGCCAAGCATTACAGACGAACGCTGAAGCTTTCTTT
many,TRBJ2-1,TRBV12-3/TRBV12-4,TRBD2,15,CASSPTSGSVYEQFF,TGTGCCAGCAGTCCTACTAGCGGGAGTGTCTATGAGCAGTTCTTC
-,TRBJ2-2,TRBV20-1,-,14,CSASPQSNTGELFF,TGCAGTGCTAGCCCCCAGTCAAACACCGGGGAGCTGTTTTTT
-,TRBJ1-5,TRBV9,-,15,CATSRGALMNQPQHF,TGTGCCACCAGCAGAGGGGCCTTGATGAATCAGCCCCAGCATTTT
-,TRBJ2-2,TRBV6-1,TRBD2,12,CASTSAGVKLFF,TGTGCCAGCACCTCGGCGGGAGTCAAGCTGTTTTTT
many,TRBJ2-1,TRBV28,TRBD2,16,CASRSSSGSPGNEQFF,TGTGCCAGCAGAAGTTCTAGCGGGAGTCCTGGCAATGAGCAGTTCTTC
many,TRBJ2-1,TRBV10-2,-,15,CASSGKWSSYNEQFF,TGCGCCAGCAGTGGAAAGTGGAGCTCCTACAATGAGCAGTTCTTC
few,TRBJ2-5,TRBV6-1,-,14,CASSLREVGETQYF,TGTGCCAGCAGTTTGAGGGAGGTAGGAGAGACCCAGTACTTC
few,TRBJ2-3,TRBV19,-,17,CASSTYTGKGYTDTQYF,TGTGCCAGTAGTACCTATACAGGGAAGGGGTACACAGATACGCAGTATTTT
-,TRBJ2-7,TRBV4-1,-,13,CASSQDLMYEQYF,TGCGCCAGCAGCCAAGATCTAATGTACGAGCAGTACTTC
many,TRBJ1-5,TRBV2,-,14,CASSQHVPNQPQHF,TGTGCCAGCAGCCAACACGTCCCCAATCAGCCCCAGCATTTT
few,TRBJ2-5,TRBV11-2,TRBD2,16,CASSLFAGGFQETQYF,TGTGCCAGCAGCTTATTTGCGGGAGGATTCCAAGAGACCCAGTACTTC
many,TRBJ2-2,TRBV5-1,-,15,CASSLLQGNTGELFF,TGCGCCAGCAGCCTCTTACAGGGGAACACCGGGGAGCTGTTTTTT
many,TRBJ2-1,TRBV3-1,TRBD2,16,CASSLRTSGPNNEQFF,TGTGCCAGCAGCCTTCGGACTAGCGGGCCAAACAATGAGCAGTTCTTC
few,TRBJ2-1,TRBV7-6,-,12,CASSLGFGEQFF,TGTGCCAGCAGCTTAGGCTTCGGGGAGCAGTTCTTC
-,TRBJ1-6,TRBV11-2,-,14,CASSRNRENSPLHF,TGTGCCAGCAGCCGGAACAGGGAAAATTCACCCCTCCACTTT
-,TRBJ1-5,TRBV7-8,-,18,CASSLLSQTGLGDQPQHF,TGTGCCAGCAGCTTACTGTCCCAAACAGGGTTGGGGGATCAGCCCCAGCATTTT
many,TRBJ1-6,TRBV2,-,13,CASSGGEISPLHF,TGTGCCAGCAGTGGGGGGGAGATATCACCCCTCCACTTT
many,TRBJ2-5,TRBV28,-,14,CASSPPGSGETQYF,TGTGCCAGCAGTCCCCCGGGTTCGGGAGAGACCCAGTACTTC
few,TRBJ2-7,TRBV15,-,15,CATSIGGRVLDEQYF,TGTGCCACCAGCATTGGCGGGCGGGTTCTCGACGAGCAGTACTTC
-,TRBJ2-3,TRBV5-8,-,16,CASSATLGTAGDTQYF,TGTGCCAGCAGCGCAACTCTCGGGACTGCGGGAGATACGCAGTATTTT
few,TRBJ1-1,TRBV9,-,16,CASSVSGTGVGTEAFF,TGTGCCAGCAGCGTTAGCGGGACCGGGGTTGGGACTGAAGCTTTCTTT
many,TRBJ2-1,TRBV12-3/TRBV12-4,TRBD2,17,CASSRARASGSRNEQFF,TGTGCCAGCAGTCGGGCGAGGGCTAGCGGGAGTCGGAATGAGCAGTTCTTC
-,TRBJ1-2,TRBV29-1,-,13,CSVDRASNYGYTF,TGCAGCGTTGATCGGGCCAGTAACTATGGCTACACCTTC
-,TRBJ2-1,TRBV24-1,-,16,CATSDRTVNSYNEQFF,TGTGCCACCAGTGACCGGACAGTCAATTCCTACAATGAGCAGTTCTTC
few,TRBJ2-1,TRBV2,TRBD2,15,CASTTSGRSYNEQFF,TGTGCCAGCACCACTAGCGGGAGGTCCTACAATGAGCAGTTCTTC
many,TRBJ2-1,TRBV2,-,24,CASSDLGGGGVGGFTRELYNEQFF,TGTGCCAGCAGTGACCTAGGGGGCGGCGGGGTCGGAGGGTTCACACGGGAGCTTTACAATGAGCAGTTCTTC
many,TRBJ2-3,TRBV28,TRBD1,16,CASSALQGRGTDTQYF,TGTGCCAGCAGTGCACTACAGGGGAGAGGCACAGATACGCAGTATTTT
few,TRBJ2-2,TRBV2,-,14,CASSEDSNTGELFF,TGTGCCAGCAGTGAGGACTCCAACACCGGGGAGCTGTTTTTT
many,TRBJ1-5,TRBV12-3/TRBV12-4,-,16,CASSQLRAGLFQPQHF,TGTGCCAGCAGCCAACTTAGAGCAGGGCTTTTTCAGCCCCAGCATTTT
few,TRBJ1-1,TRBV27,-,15,CASSLSVGASTEAFF,TGTGCCAGCAGTTTATCAGTGGGGGCAAGTACTGAAGCTTTCTTT